A single sample is the source of the 21 T cell receptor beta chains below, sequenced in a study of cytomegalovirus exposure and HLA in healthy donors (TCRdb year 2017). The library was prepared using the immunoSEQ multiplex PCR assay. A mixture of 60 forward primers for TCR Vbeta segments and 13 reverse primers for TCR Jbeta segments was used in the multiplex PCR. As stored in TCRdb, this immuneACCESS dataset retains in-frame rearrangements with V and J assigned. A fraction of the clones does not appear; measured against another copy, unresolved V genes explain less than half of the discrepancy, and the remainder lacks a known reason. The sample table holds 150,000 to 200,000 clones, of which around three quarters were seen once. The ten largest clones take up around 1% of the sample. The sequenced material came from PBMCs. The receptors shown here come from a woman between 40 and 50 years old in good health and CMV-seronegative.

Here the CDR3 reads CASSYAGNSYEQYF. CDR3 sequence (DNA): TGTGCCAGCAGTTACGCGGGAAACTCCTACGAGCAGTACTTC. This chain links TRBV6-5 with TRBJ2-7, with D perhaps matching TRBD2 (6 bases). This CDR3 spans 14 amino acids. Deletions cut 2 bases from V and 0 bases from J, with 8 bases between. Looked up from germline, CDR1 is MNHEY and CDR2 is SVGAGI.

CDR3 DNA: TGTGCCAGCAGTTCGGGGACAGGGCAAGGCACCGGGGAGCTGTTTTTT. Protein sequence: CASSSGTGQGTGELFF. This chain links TRBV6-5 with TRBJ2-2; 9 bases agree with TRBD1. V lost 4 bases to trimming and J lost 4 bases; unmatched junction nucleotides: 7. Germline lookup yields CDR1 MNHEY and CDR2 SVGAGI. The CDR3 is 16 amino acids.

The chain uses TRBV19 and TRBJ2-7; 8 bases agree with TRBD1. J gave up 1 base and V 5 bases, and 10 bases lay outside the gene matches. CDR1 and CDR2 (germline): LNHDA, SQIVND (reference sequence). The CDR3 loop spans 16 amino acids. CDR3 region: CASSPAAGGVSYEQYF. The CDR3 bases are TGTGCCAGTAGTCCCGCGGCAGGGGGCGTTTCCTACGAGCAGTACTTC.

This rearrangement joins TRBV5-5 to TRBJ2-7; D call uncertain. The CDR3 covers 13 residues. Between the trimmed V and J ends, which lost 0 bases and 2 bases, there was a span of 6 bases. Per germline, CDR1 SGHKS and CDR2 YYEKEE (reference sequence). CDR3 sequence (DNA): TGTGCCAGCAGCTTGGAACTCCCCTACGAGCAGTACTTC. Translation gives CASSLELPYEQYF.

The V and J genes are TRBV10-3 and TRBJ2-3; D call uncertain. This CDR3 has 13 amino acids. Germline values: CDR1 ENHRY, CDR2 SYGVKD. The V gene lost 6 bases and the J gene lost 2 bases, with 9 bases spanning the gap. CDR3 in DNA: TGTGCCATCAGGTATCTATCCACAGATACGCAGTATTTT. Its protein is CAIRYLSTDTQYF.

J is TRBJ1-4 and V is TRBV28; perhaps TRBD1 as D (6 bases). The CDR3 length is 15 residues. Trimming took off 6 bases at V and 4 bases at J, with 15 bases between the two ends. Germline-derived CDR1 and CDR2 are MDHEN and SYDVKM. CDR3 nucleotides: TGTGCCAGCAGCTCGGCGGGGGGCCTTAATGAAAAACTGTTTTTT. Translating it yields CASSSAGGLNEKLFF.

V and J are TRBV7-2 and TRBJ2-5; 8 bases are shared with TRBD2. This CDR3 spans 14 amino acids. V was pared by 3 bases and J by 4 bases, with 4 bases of the junction left unmatched. Germline V CDR1 and CDR2: SGHTA, FQGNSA. The CDR3 nucleotides are TGTGCCAGCAGCTTTACTCGGGGGGGAGAGACCCAGTACTTC. This encodes CASSFTRGGETQYF. Together with reference TRBV7-2 and TRBJ2-5, the CDR3 gives the full variable domain: GAGVSQSPSNKVTEKGKDVELRCDPISGHTALYWYRQSLGQGLEFLIYFQGNSAPDKSGLPSDRFSAERTGGSVSTLTIQRTQQEDSAVYLCASSFTRGGETQYFGPGTRLLVL.

The gene calls are TRBV5-1 and TRBJ2-1, with 10 nucleotides matching TRBD1. CDR1 and CDR2 (germline): SGHRS, YFSETQ. The V gene end was trimmed by 3 bases and the J gene end by 5 bases; junction bases not matched to a gene: 2. This CDR3 is built from 14 residues. CDR3 DNA: TGCGCCAGCAGCTGGGGACAGGGGCACAATGAGCAGTTCTTC. Translating it yields CASSWGQGHNEQFF.

This chain links TRBV5-4 with TRBJ1-2, with D possibly being TRBD1 (5 bases). The germline V gene encodes CDR1 SGHNT and CDR2 YYREEE (reference sequence). V was trimmed by 2 bases and J by 7 bases, leaving 12 bases between them. This CDR3 is built from 13 residues. The CDR3 region has the DNA TGTGCCAGCAGCTTCGACAGACTGGGTGGCTACACCTTC. The encoded protein is CASSFDRLGGYTF.

The J gene is TRBJ2-5, the V gene TRBV28; 11 bases map to TRBD2. V dropped 1 base and J dropped 8; count of bases not matched to a gene: 3. This CDR3 region has 14 residues. Per the germline V gene, CDR1 is MDHEN and CDR2 is SYDVKM. The CDR3 spells CASSLLAGGRTQYF. CDR3 nucleotides: TGTGCCAGCAGTTTATTAGCGGGAGGGCGAACCCAGTACTTC.

The V call is TRBV6-1, the J call TRBJ2-1; 10 bases line up with TRBD1. V lost 4 bases and J lost 8; bases outside the gene matches: 2. CDR1 is MNHNS, CDR2 SASEGT, per germline. This CDR3 contains 13 residues. CDR3 loop: CASSGGQGHEQFF. The DNA for the CDR3 is TGTGCCAGCAGTGGGGGACAGGGGCATGAGCAGTTCTTC.

The rearrangement uses TRBV7-9 and TRBJ1-2; 8 bases fit TRBD1. Germline loops: CDR1 SEHNR, CDR2 FQNEAQ (reference sequence). The CDR3 runs to 15 residues. V lost 0 bases, J lost 6 bases, and 6 bases stayed unmatched. CDR3 bases: TGTGCCAGCAGCTTAGCACAGGGGGTGGGCGATGGCTACACCTTC. The encoded protein is CASSLAQGVGDGYTF.

V gene TRBV7-9 combines with J gene TRBJ2-6; D not certain. Trimming left V 4 bases short and J 5 bases short, with 3 bases between. Per the germline V gene, CDR1 is SEHNR and CDR2 is FQNEAQ (reference sequence). The CDR3 covers 12 residues. The CDR3 DNA reads TGTGCCAGCAGCTCCTGGGCCAACGTCCTGACTTTC. Protein product: CASSSWANVLTF. The full variable domain, with the rest looked up from reference TRBV7-9 and TRBJ2-6, is DTGVSQNPRHKITKRGQNVTFRCDPISEHNRLYWYRQTLGQGPEFLTYFQNEAQLEKSRLLSDRFSAERPKGSFSTLEIQRTEQGDSAMYLCASSSWANVLTFGAGSRLTVL.

The chain employs TRBV7-8 and TRBJ2-3; weak D call: TRBD2 (5 bases). Germline V gene lookup returns CDR1 SGHVS and CDR2 FQNEAQ. CDR3 size: 15 residues. V lost 5 bases and J lost 4, with 16 bases in between. Here the CDR3 DNA reads TGTGCCAGCAGCCCCCGGGGTGAGAGCGCAGATACGCAGTATTTT. Translation gives CASSPRGESADTQYF.

The chain links TRBV5-1 to TRBJ2-7; D is possibly TRBD2 (5 bases). Per germline, CDR1 SGHRS and CDR2 YFSETQ. The CDR3 runs to 16 residues. The V end was cut by 4 bases, the J end by 2 bases, with 19 bases between. The CDR3 DNA follows: TGCGCCAGCAGCCCCAGCAGCAGGATCGGGGCCTACGAGCAGTACTTC. It translates to CASSPSSRIGAYEQYF.

V usage is TRBV5-1 and J usage is TRBJ2-2; TRBD2 aligns across 10 bases. This CDR3 is built from 16 residues. V shed 0 bases, J shed 8 bases, and the junction held 7 bases outside the gene matches. In germline, CDR1 is SGHRS, CDR2 YFSETQ. CDR3 sequence: CASSLAGTSAGGELFF. The CDR3 DNA sequence: TGCGCCAGCAGCTTGGCCGGGACTAGCGCCGGAGGGGAGCTGTTTTTT.

This clone was detected only once. V is TRBV18 and J is TRBJ1-2; 9 bases are a match to TRBD1. The CDR3 sequence is 17 residues long. Losses at the gene ends were 3 bases for V and 3 bases for J; bases not matched to a gene: 11. Germline-derived CDR1 and CDR2 are KGHSH and LQKENI. The CDR3 protein is CASSPGTGSGMDYGYTF. The CDR3 nucleotides read TGTGCCAGCTCACCGGGGACAGGGAGTGGCATGGACTATGGCTACACCTTC.

This clone was found a few times. CDR3 loop: CASSVQGKVSYEQYF. The CDR3 region has the DNA TGTGCCAGTAGTGTACAGGGAAAGGTTTCCTACGAGCAGTACTTC. The genes are TRBV19 and TRBJ2-7, with D tentatively TRBD1 (6 bases). From germline, CDR1 is LNHDA and CDR2 SQIVND (reference sequence). The CDR3 runs to 15 residues. The V end lost 5 bases, the J end lost 1 base, and 15 bases lay between the germline ends.

CDR3 region: CASSAGGTQTETQYF. The CDR3 DNA sequence: TGTGCCAGCAGCGCGGGGGGGACCCAGACGGAGACCCAGTACTTC. The genes are TRBV9 and TRBJ2-5, with TRBD2 matching over 8 bases. This CDR3 has 15 amino acids. With 3 bases clipped from V and 5 bases from J, the junction kept 9 bases outside the gene matches. In germline, CDR1 is SGDLS, CDR2 YYNGEE.

The rearrangement uses TRBV30 and TRBJ2-2, with TRBD1 matching over 7 bases. Looked up from germline, CDR1 is GTSNPN and CDR2 is SVGIG (reference sequence). The CDR3 runs 13 residues. With 3 bases clipped from V and 8 bases from J, the junction kept 6 bases outside the gene matches. CDR3 bases: TGTGCCTGGAGACCGCAGGGGGTTGGGGAGCTGTTTTTT. Translation gives CAWRPQGVGELFF.

This chain uses TRBV15 with TRBJ2-3; possible D gene TRBD2, 6 bases. This CDR3 has 12 residues. Germline loops: CDR1 LNHNV, CDR2 YYDKDF (reference sequence). V was shortened by 0 bases and J by 14 bases, with 12 bases between the two germline ends. The CDR3 sequence is CATSRDQTSWYF. CDR3 coding DNA: TGTGCCACCAGCAGAGATCAGACTAGTTGGTATTTT. Complete variable domain (other parts from reference TRBV15 and TRBJ2-3): DAMVIQNPRYQVTQFGKPVTLSCSQTLNHNVMYWYQQKSSQAPKLLFHYYDKDFNNEADTPDNFQSRRPNTSFCFLDIRSPGLGDTAMYLCATSRDQTSWYFGPGTRLTVL.